This T cell receptor (beta chain) emerged from a study of read filtering for tumor transcriptome and immune sequencing. Turning to the study itself: Whole-transcriptome libraries were prepared after DNase treatment.

The V gene's germline CDR1 is SGHDN and CDR2 FVKESK. V was cut by 4 bases and J by 1 base, with 10 bases left in between. The CDR3 spans 14 residues. This clonotype appeared many times. Its target is not known. Whole-study results and caveats: Correlation between methods rose after single-read clonotypes were removed.

The library was built from about 400 ng RNA with molecular barcoded adaptors for alpha/delta and beta/gamma chains. Using its own MiXCR run on the reads, TCRdb lists one record per CDR3 protein. The data show tens of thousands of distinct CDR3 sequences, with 11% to 15% seen just once and 40% to 55% held by the top ten. What was sequenced was a population of CD138-negative cells sorted from bone marrow. The gene calls are TRBV14 and TRBJ1-1; D is unresolved. The source is a donor aged 40 or over with multiple myeloma. The DNA of the CDR3 is TGTGCCAGCAGCCCCATAAGGGAGAACACTGAAGCTTTCTTT. Amino acids: CASSPIRENTEAFF.